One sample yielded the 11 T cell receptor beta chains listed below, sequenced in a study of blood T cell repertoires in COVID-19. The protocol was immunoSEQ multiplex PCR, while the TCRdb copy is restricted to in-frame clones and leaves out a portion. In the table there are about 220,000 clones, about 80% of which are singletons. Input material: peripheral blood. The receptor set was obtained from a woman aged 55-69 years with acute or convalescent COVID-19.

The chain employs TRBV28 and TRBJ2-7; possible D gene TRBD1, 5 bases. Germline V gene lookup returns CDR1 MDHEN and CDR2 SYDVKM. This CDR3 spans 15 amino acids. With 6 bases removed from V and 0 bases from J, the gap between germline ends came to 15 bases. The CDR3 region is CASSPGQPISYEQYF. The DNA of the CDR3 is TGTGCCAGCAGCCCCGGACAACCGATCTCCTACGAGCAGTACTTC.

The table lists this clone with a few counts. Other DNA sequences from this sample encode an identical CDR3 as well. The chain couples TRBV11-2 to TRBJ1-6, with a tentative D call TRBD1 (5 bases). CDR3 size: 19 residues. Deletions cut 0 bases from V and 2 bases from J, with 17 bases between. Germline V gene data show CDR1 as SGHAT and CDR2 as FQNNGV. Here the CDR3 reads CASSLEQREGSPYNSPLHF. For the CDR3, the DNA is TGTGCCAGCAGCTTAGAACAGAGGGAGGGGTCCCCCTATAATTCACCCCTCCACTTT.

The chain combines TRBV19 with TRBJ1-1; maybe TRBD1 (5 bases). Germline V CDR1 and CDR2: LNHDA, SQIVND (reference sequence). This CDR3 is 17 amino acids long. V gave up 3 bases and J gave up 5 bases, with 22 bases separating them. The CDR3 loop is CASSINSQSGGWTEAFF. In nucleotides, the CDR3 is TGTGCCAGTAGTATCAATAGTCAATCGGGGGGATGGACTGAAGCTTTCTTT.

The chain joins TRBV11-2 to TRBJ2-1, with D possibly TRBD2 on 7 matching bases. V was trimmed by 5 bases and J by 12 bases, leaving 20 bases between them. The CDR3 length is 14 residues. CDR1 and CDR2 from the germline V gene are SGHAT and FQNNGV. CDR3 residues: CASSPEGGTYTQFF. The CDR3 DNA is TGTGCCAGCAGCCCCGAGGGGGGGACCTACACGCAGTTCTTC.

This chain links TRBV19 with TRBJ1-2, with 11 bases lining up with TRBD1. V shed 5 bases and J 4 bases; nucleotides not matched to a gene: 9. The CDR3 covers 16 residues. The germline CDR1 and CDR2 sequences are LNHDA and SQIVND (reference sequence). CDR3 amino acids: CASSPGTGGTLYGYTF. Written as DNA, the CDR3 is TGTGCCAGTAGTCCCGGGACAGGGGGGACTCTCTATGGCTACACCTTC. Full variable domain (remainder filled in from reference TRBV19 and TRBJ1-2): DGGITQSPKYLFRKEGQNVTLSCEQNLNHDAMYWYRQDPGQGLRLIYYSQIVNDFQKGDIAEGYSVSREKKESFPLTVTSAQKNPTAFYLCASSPGTGGTLYGYTFGSGTRLTVV.

CDR3 nucleotides: TGTGCCAGCAGTCGGTATCTCTACGGCACAGATACGCAGTATTTT. It is translated as CASSRYLYGTDTQYF. The chain links TRBV27 to TRBJ2-3; no reliable D call. V was cut by 5 bases and J by 1 base, with 13 bases left in between. In germline, CDR1 is MNHEY, CDR2 SMNVEV (reference sequence). The CDR3 is 15 residues long.

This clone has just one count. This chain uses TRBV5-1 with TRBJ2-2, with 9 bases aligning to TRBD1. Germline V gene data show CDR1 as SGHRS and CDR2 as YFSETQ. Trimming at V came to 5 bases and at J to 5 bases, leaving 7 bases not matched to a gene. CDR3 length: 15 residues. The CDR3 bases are TGCGCCAGCAGATCCGGGACAGGGTGGACCGGGGAGCTGTTTTTT. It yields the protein CASRSGTGWTGELFF.

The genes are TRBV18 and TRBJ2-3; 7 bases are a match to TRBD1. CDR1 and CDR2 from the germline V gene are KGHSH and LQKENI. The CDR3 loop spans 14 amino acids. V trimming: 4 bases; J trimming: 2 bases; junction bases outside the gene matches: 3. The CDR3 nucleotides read TGTGCCAGCTCACGGACAGGCCTCACAGATACGCAGTATTTT. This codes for CASSRTGLTDTQYF.

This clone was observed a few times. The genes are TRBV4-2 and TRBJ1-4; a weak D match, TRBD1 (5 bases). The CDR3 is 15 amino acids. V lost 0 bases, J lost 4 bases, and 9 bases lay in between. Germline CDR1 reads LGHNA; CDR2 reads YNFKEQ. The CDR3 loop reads CASSQEDSFNEKLFF. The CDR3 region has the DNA TGTGCCAGCAGCCAAGAAGACAGCTTTAATGAAAAACTGTTTTTT.

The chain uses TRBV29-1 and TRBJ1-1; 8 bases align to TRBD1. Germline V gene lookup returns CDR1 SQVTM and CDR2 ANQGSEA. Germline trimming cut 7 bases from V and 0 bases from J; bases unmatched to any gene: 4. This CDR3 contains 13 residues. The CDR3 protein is CSAKTGVNTEAFF. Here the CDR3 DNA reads TGCAGCGCCAAGACAGGGGTGAACACTGAAGCTTTCTTT.

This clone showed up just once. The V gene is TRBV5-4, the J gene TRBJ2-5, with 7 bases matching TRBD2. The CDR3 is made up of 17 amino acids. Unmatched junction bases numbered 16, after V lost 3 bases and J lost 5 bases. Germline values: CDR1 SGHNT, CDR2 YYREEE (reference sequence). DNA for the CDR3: TGTGCCAGCAGCTCGAGACTAGCCGGTCGAGGTTTCGAGACCCAGTACTTC. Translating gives CASSSRLAGRGFETQYF.